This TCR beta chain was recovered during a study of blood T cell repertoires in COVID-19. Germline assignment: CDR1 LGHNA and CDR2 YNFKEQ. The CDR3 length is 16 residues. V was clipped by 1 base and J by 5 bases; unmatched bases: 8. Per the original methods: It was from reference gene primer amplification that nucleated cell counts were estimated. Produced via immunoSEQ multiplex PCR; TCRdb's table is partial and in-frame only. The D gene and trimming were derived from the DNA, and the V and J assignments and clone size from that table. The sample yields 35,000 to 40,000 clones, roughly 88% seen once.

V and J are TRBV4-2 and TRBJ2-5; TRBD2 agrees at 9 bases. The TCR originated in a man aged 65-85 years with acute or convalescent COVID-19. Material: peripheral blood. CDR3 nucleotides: TGTGCCAGCAGCCAAGCCGGGACTAGCTCGCGGGAGACCCAGTACTTC. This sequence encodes CASSQAGTSSRETQYF.